These T cell receptor beta chains were read from a single sample in a study of blood T cells in healthy people across ages. A single record per CDR3 protein comes from TCRdb applying MiXCR to the 5' RACE reads. The repertoire includes about 1 million distinct CDR3 sequences, 20% to 25% of them detected once, and around 0.75% sits in the top ten. These data were likewise used in another study, on T cells of mothers and their children.

The material sequenced was blood. Receptors were obtained from a girl under 10 years old in good health. Each CDR3 is given with its conserved first and last residue. A D gene is named only where the DNA matches it firmly. Size is stated for part of the rows, as once, few or many counts, or as a class when the clone is expanded.

v_gene,abundance,d_gene,j_gene,CDR3nt,CDR3aa
TRBV28,.,.,TRBJ2-5,TGTGCCAGCGGCCCTACGGAGACCCAGTACTTC,CASGPTETQYF
TRBV20-1,.,.,TRBJ2-3,TGCAGTGAAACCGGGATCTCGGGCGATACGCAGTATTTT,CSETGISGDTQYF
TRBV28,few,TRBD1,TRBJ2-5,TGTGCCAGCAGTGTCCTTACAGGGGACCTGTACCAAGAGACCCAGTACTTC,CASSVLTGDLYQETQYF
TRBV28,.,TRBD2,TRBJ2-1,TGTGCCAGCAGAATCCCCCGGGGACTAGCGGCTAATGAGCAGTTCTTC,CASRIPRGLAANEQFF
TRBV5-1,few,.,TRBJ2-2,TGCGCCAGCAGCTTAAGTGCATCGGGCGGGGAGCTGTTTTTT,CASSLSASGGELFF
TRBV29-1,many,.,TRBJ2-5,TGCAGCGTACGGACAGATGAAGAGACCCAGTACTTC,CSVRTDEETQYF
TRBV13,few,TRBD1,TRBJ2-5,TGTGCCAGCAGCTACGGGACAGGGGGGGAGACCCAGTACTTC,CASSYGTGGETQYF
TRBV7-9,many,TRBD2,TRBJ2-7,TGTGCCACCATTTCGGAGACTAGCAACGAGCAGTACTTC,CATISETSNEQYF
TRBV14,few,.,TRBJ2-1,TGTGCCAGCAGCCGACAGCCCGATGAGCAGTTCTTC,CASSRQPDEQFF
TRBV5-6,.,TRBD2,TRBJ2-1,TGTGCCAGCAGCCCAGCGGGGGGTGCGGATGAGCAGTTCTTC,CASSPAGGADEQFF
TRBV15,few,.,TRBJ1-5,TGTGCCACCAGCAAGGTGTACAGAGGGGGCAATCAGCCCCAGCATTTT,CATSKVYRGGNQPQHF
TRBV29-1,.,.,TRBJ2-7,TGCAGCGCTGAATTCTCGTCGGCCGAGCAGTACTTC,CSAEFSSAEQYF
TRBV20-1,few,TRBD1,TRBJ2-7,TGCAGTGCACCTGACAGGGGTTCCGGTGAGCAGTACTTC,CSAPDRGSGEQYF
TRBV29-1,few,TRBD2,TRBJ2-1,TGCAGCGTTAGGGTTAGGGGAGGGTACGATGAGCAGTTCTTC,CSVRVRGGYDEQFF
TRBV6-2/TRBV6-3,few,TRBD1,TRBJ2-2,TGTGCCAGCAGTTACTCCACGGGACAGTACACCGGGGAGCTGTTTTTT,CASSYSTGQYTGELFF
TRBV2,.,.,TRBJ2-1,TGTGCCAGCAGCTACGGACCAAGTCAGGAAGGGCAGTTCTTC,CASSYGPSQEGQFF
TRBV5-1,.,TRBD1,TRBJ1-4,TGCGCCAGCAGACGGGACAGTAATGAAAAACTGTTTTTT,CASRRDSNEKLFF
TRBV27,.,.,TRBJ1-1,TGTGCCAGCCGGACAACTCCGGGCACTGAAGCTTTCTTT,CASRTTPGTEAFF
TRBV28,.,TRBD1,TRBJ2-7,TGTGCCAGCAGGGGGACAGGGGGCTACTACGAGCAGTACTTC,CASRGTGGYYEQYF
TRBV18,few,.,TRBJ2-1,TGTGCCAGCTCACCAATGGGCGGGACGGAGCAGTTCTTC,CASSPMGGTEQFF
TRBV6-6,.,TRBD1,TRBJ1-3,TGTGCCAGCGGACAGGGCCCTTCTGGAAACACCATATATTTT,CASGQGPSGNTIYF
TRBV7-2,few,.,TRBJ2-3,TGTGCCAGCAGCTTAAGAGCACCGACGTGGGGAGATACGCAGTATTTT,CASSLRAPTWGDTQYF
TRBV24-1,.,.,TRBJ1-4,TGTGCCACCAGTGATTTGAAAGGGACTCTAGGGGAAAAACTGTTTTTT,CATSDLKGTLGEKLFF
TRBV15,.,.,TRBJ2-7,TGTGCCACCAGCAGAGGACCAGACGAGCAGTACTTC,CATSRGPDEQYF
TRBV4-3,few,.,TRBJ2-5,TGCGCCAGCAGCCAACGGAAAGGGCCCGACGCTCTATACCAAGAGACCCAGTACTTC,CASSQRKGPDALYQETQYF
TRBV20-1,once,.,TRBJ2-7,TGCAGTGCTAGAGATGCCCAGCGGTCTTTCTACGAGCAGTACTTC,CSARDAQRSFYEQYF
TRBV3-1,.,.,TRBJ2-1,TGTGCCAGCAGCCCATCGGACGGCGGCAATGAGCAGTTCTTC,CASSPSDGGNEQFF
TRBV20-1,.,TRBD1,TRBJ1-2,TGCAGTGCTGGACAGGGTATATACTATGGTTACACCTTC,CSAGQGIYYGYTF
TRBV7-3,.,.,TRBJ2-3,TGTGCCAGCAGCCCCTCTTGGGCCGTAGATACGCAGTATTTT,CASSPSWAVDTQYF
TRBV20-1,.,TRBD2,TRBJ2-7,TGCAGTGCCCCCGGGTCAGCGGGAGTGAGGTACGAGCAGTACTTC,CSAPGSAGVRYEQYF
TRBV6-2/TRBV6-3,.,TRBD1,TRBJ2-5,TGTGCCAGCAGTTGCCCGGACAGGGGATGGTGGCAAGAGACCCAGTACTTC,CASSCPDRGWWQETQYF
TRBV15,.,TRBD1,TRBJ2-1,TGTGCCACCAGCAGAGAGGACAGGGGCGAGCAGTTCTTC,CATSREDRGEQFF
TRBV7-9,.,TRBD2,TRBJ2-1,TGTGCCAGCAGCCCTAGCGGGATTTACAATGAGCAGTTCTTC,CASSPSGIYNEQFF